The source of this TCR beta chain is a study of identifying expanded T cells in peripheral blood. The germline V gene encodes CDR1 MDHEN and CDR2 SYDVKM. The ends were cut back, 8 bases at V and 2 bases at J, with 12 bases in the middle. The CDR3 is made up of 13 amino acids. Method: immunoSEQ multiplex PCR; TCRdb's copy keeps in-frame clones and lacks some. The sample carries approximately 130,000 clones, about 88% recorded once. The sample was blood. The chain joins TRBV28 to TRBJ1-2, with no clear D. The origin of this receptor is a person aged 18 to 75 in good health. DNA of the CDR3: TGTGCCAGCGCCCTGGGAGTAAACTATGGCTACACCTTC. It yields the protein CASALGVNYGYTF.